This TCR beta chain was captured by sequencing in a study of cytomegalovirus exposure and HLA in healthy donors. The data were produced by immunoSEQ multiplex PCR, yet TCRdb's version contains in-frame clones alone and is incomplete. The sample has about 150,000 clones; more than 70% are singletons. CDR1 is SGHTA, CDR2 FQGTGA, per germline. The CDR3 is 14 residues long. V lost 5 bases, J lost 2 bases, and 10 bases lay in between. The V and J genes are TRBV7-3 and TRBJ2-1; D is possibly TRBD1 (5 bases). The sequenced material came from PBMCs. This receptor was taken from a human donor in good health. CDR3 loop: CASSLLDTYNEQFF. The CDR3 DNA reads TGTGCCAGCAGCCTCCTGGACACCTACAATGAGCAGTTCTTC.